The rows below give T cell receptor beta chains drawn from one sample of a study of blood T cell repertoires in COVID-19. Profiling relied on immunoSEQ multiplex PCR, and the TCRdb table lists in-frame clones only, not all of them. This table has 170,000 or so clones, less than 90% appearing once. The sequencing sample was made of peripheral blood. The origin of the receptors is a man between 18 and 29 years old with active or convalescent COVID-19. CDR3s include the opening cysteine and the closing phenylalanine or tryptophan. Each record gives: V gene, J gene, D gene, clone size, CDR3 protein, CDR3 DNA. D genes are given only for firm matches. The size of a clone is reported for some rows only, either as once, few or many, or as a class for expanded clones.

v_call: TRBV9
j_call: TRBJ2-1
d_call: TRBD2
clone_size: -
cdr3_aa: CASSARLAGENNEQFF
cdr3_nt: TGTGCCAGCAGCGCCCGACTAGCGGGAGAGAACAATGAGCAGTTCTTC

v_call: TRBV7-2
j_call: TRBJ2-7
d_call: -
clone_size: -
cdr3_aa: CASSSGRVEGQYF
cdr3_nt: TGTGCCAGCAGCTCGGGGCGGGTGGAGGGGCAGTACTTC

v_call: TRBV18
j_call: TRBJ2-7
d_call: TRBD1
clone_size: -
cdr3_aa: CASSPTTGAYEQYF
cdr3_nt: TGTGCCAGCTCACCTACGACAGGGGCCTACGAGCAGTACTTC

v_call: TRBV29-1
j_call: TRBJ2-1
d_call: TRBD2
clone_size: -
cdr3_aa: CSVEDWGGRSDEQFF
cdr3_nt: TGCAGCGTTGAAGATTGGGGAGGGAGGAGCGATGAGCAGTTCTTC

v_call: TRBV2
j_call: TRBJ2-3
d_call: TRBD2
clone_size: -
cdr3_aa: CASFLAGAIDTQYF
cdr3_nt: TGTGCCAGCTTCCTAGCGGGAGCGATAGATACGCAGTATTTT

v_call: TRBV20-1
j_call: TRBJ1-6
d_call: TRBD1
clone_size: -
cdr3_aa: CSASTQGATNSPLHF
cdr3_nt: TGCAGTGCTAGTACACAGGGGGCGACTAATTCACCCCTCCACTTT

v_call: TRBV6-2/TRBV6-3
j_call: TRBJ1-1
d_call: -
clone_size: -
cdr3_aa: CASSSPRAGAGKAFF
cdr3_nt: TGTGCCAGCAGCTCACCTCGCGCGGGGGCCGGGAAAGCTTTCTTT

v_call: TRBV7-9
j_call: TRBJ1-1
d_call: TRBD1
clone_size: once
cdr3_aa: CASSSGQGANTEAFF
cdr3_nt: TGTGCCAGCAGCTCCGGACAGGGGGCCAACACTGAAGCTTTCTTT

v_call: TRBV15
j_call: TRBJ2-7
d_call: TRBD1
clone_size: -
cdr3_aa: CATSREGMTGLNYEQYF
cdr3_nt: TGTGCCACCAGCAGAGAGGGGATGACAGGGTTAAACTACGAGCAGTACTTC

v_call: TRBV14
j_call: TRBJ2-7
d_call: TRBD1
clone_size: -
cdr3_aa: CASSHSSDRKYF
cdr3_nt: TGTGCCAGCAGCCATAGCTCGGACAGGAAGTACTTC

v_call: TRBV9
j_call: TRBJ1-3
d_call: -
clone_size: -
cdr3_aa: CASSALTGNTIYF
cdr3_nt: TGTGCCAGCAGCGCCCTTACTGGAAACACCATATATTTT

v_call: TRBV28
j_call: TRBJ1-6
d_call: -
clone_size: -
cdr3_aa: CASNGQGWAPLHF
cdr3_nt: TGTGCCAGCAACGGGCAGGGTTGGGCACCCCTCCACTTT

v_call: TRBV6-5
j_call: TRBJ2-2
d_call: -
clone_size: -
cdr3_aa: CASSLPLNTGELFF
cdr3_nt: TGTGCCAGCAGCCTACCACTGAACACCGGGGAGCTGTTTTTT

v_call: TRBV5-1
j_call: TRBJ2-4
d_call: -
clone_size: -
cdr3_aa: CASSLDWALKNIQYF
cdr3_nt: TGCGCCAGCAGCTTGGATTGGGCCCTCAAAAACATTCAGTACTTC

v_call: TRBV13
j_call: TRBJ2-3
d_call: TRBD2
clone_size: once
cdr3_aa: CASSLGTSPTDTQYF
cdr3_nt: TGTGCCAGCAGCTTAGGGACTAGCCCCACAGATACGCAGTATTTT